What follows describes a single T cell receptor beta chain. Its antigen is still unknown. The data were obtained in a study of blood T cells in healthy people across ages. With a J-beta primer mix and a sample-barcoded 5' primer, a second PCR ran about 7 to 11 cycles. TCRdb called the 5' RACE reads again in MiXCR, with one record for every CDR3 protein. The sample includes approximately 1.5 million distinct CDR3 sequences, 42% of them seen just once. Notes on the study in general: Both higher diversity and more naive CD4+ cells marked long-lived donors when set against aged donors.

The CDR3 runs 17 residues. Germline CDR1 reads MDHEN; CDR2 reads SYDVKM. V dropped 2 bases and J dropped 0 bases, with 15 bases sitting between them. Healthy Caucasian individuals from Russia aged about 6 to 90 served as donors. The chain joins TRBV28 to TRBJ2-3; weak D call: TRBD2 (6 bases). The sequence was collected from a young woman in good health. Sequencing used blood. The CDR3 loop reads CASSLRREDPSTDTQYF. The CDR3 region has the DNA TGTGCCAGCAGTTTACGCAGGGAGGATCCAAGCACAGATACGCAGTATTTT.